One and the same sample provided the 25 T cell receptor beta chains below, sequenced in a study of patients and donors after allogeneic stem cell transplantation. Using its own MiXCR run on the RT-PCR reads, TCRdb lists one record per CDR3 protein. Of over 10,000 distinct CDR3 sequences in the sample, about 23% were seen once. Sequencing was done on a sample of blood, either unsorted or a sorted T cell fraction (not recorded which). The receptors stem from a human donor who was either an allogeneic HSCT recipient or a stem cell or donor lymphocyte infusion donor (not recorded which). It is not recorded whose cells these are; they may come from a transplant donor.

This chain links TRBV5-1 with TRBJ1-1, with D uncertain. V lost 1 base to trimming and J lost 0 bases, with 10 bases between them. The length of the CDR3 is 15 residues. The germline gives CDR1 SGHRS, CDR2 YFSETQ. CDR3 in DNA: TGCGCCAGCAGCTTGAATAACCGGGTGAACACTGAAGCTTTCTTT. It encodes CASSLNNRVNTEAFF.

This clonotype has a count of ten or more. The V gene is TRBV5-4, the J gene TRBJ1-2, with TRBD1 identical over 9 bases. Germline-derived CDR1 and CDR2 are SGHNT and YYREEE (reference sequence). This CDR3 is built from 15 residues. The junction had 9 bases not matched to a gene; V was cut back by 1 base and J by 8 bases. The chain's CDR3 is CASSLKTGGAEGYTF. The CDR3 nucleotides are TGTGCCAGCAGCTTGAAGACAGGGGGGGCGGAAGGCTACACCTTC.

The V and J genes are TRBV28 and TRBJ2-3; no reliable D call. Germline V gives CDR1 MDHEN, CDR2 SYDVKM. The V and J ends lost 6 bases and 2 bases respectively, with 6 bases between them. The CDR3 extends over 12 amino acids. This CDR3 reads CASRPPTDTQYF. CDR3 DNA sequence: TGTGCCAGCAGACCACCCACAGATACGCAGTATTTT.

The rearrangement links TRBV18 to TRBJ1-3; D remains unclear. The CDR3 is 14 amino acids. CDR1 KGHSH and CDR2 LQKENI come from the germline V gene. Trimming stripped 3 bases from V and 3 bases from J, with 9 bases between. CDR3 coding DNA: TGTGCCAGCTCACCGTCGAGGGATGGAAACACCATATATTTT. This sequence encodes CASSPSRDGNTIYF.

The gene calls are TRBV11-2 and TRBJ1-1; TRBD1 matches 9 bases. This CDR3 region has 18 residues. V shed 7 bases and J 0 bases; nucleotides not matched to a gene: 15. CDR1 and CDR2 from the germline V gene are SGHAT and FQNNGV. This CDR3 is CASTTRVTGGILNTEAFF. CDR3 DNA: TGTGCCAGCACCACTAGGGTGACAGGGGGAATTTTGAACACTGAAGCTTTCTTT.

This chain connects TRBV20-1 to TRBJ2-1; D is unclear. The CDR3 is 11 residues long. Germline CDR1 reads DFQATT; CDR2 reads SNEGSKA (reference sequence). V was clipped by 6 bases and J by 1 base, with 4 bases between them. The CDR3 nucleotides are TGCAGTGCCGAATCCTACAATGAGCAGTTCTTC. Translation gives CSAESYNEQFF.

The chain couples TRBV28 to TRBJ2-7; a weak D match, TRBD2 (6 bases). The V end was cut by 6 bases, the J end by 1 base, with 16 bases between. Germline loops: CDR1 MDHEN, CDR2 SYDVKM. This CDR3 region has 15 residues. CDR3 nucleotide sequence: TGTGCCAGCAGCTCCAGCGGGCTTAGTTCCTACGAGCAGTACTTC. This gives the protein CASSSSGLSSYEQYF.

This clonotype was recorded a few times. This rearrangement joins TRBV10-3 to TRBJ1-4, with D perhaps TRBD1 (5 bases). V lost 2 bases to trimming and J lost 7 bases, with 5 bases between them. From germline, CDR1 is ENHRY and CDR2 SYGVKD. This CDR3 is 12 amino acids long. The CDR3 DNA sequence: TGTGCCATCAGTGAGCAGGGTGAAAAACTGTTTTTT. It codes for CAISEQGEKLFF.

The chain recombines TRBV3-1 with TRBJ2-1, with D maybe TRBD2 (6 bases). The CDR3 is 17 residues long. With 0 bases removed from V and 3 bases from J, the gap between germline ends came to 15 bases. Germline lookup yields CDR1 LGHDT and CDR2 YNNKEL (reference sequence). The CDR3 sequence is CASSQDRSEGLYNEQFF. In DNA form, the CDR3 reads TGTGCCAGCAGCCAAGATCGGTCGGAGGGCCTCTACAATGAGCAGTTCTTC.

This clonotype was recorded a few times. This rearrangement joins TRBV25-1 to TRBJ1-1; D perhaps matches TRBD1 (5 bases). Deletions cut 5 bases from V and 2 bases from J, with 21 bases between. Per germline, CDR1 MGHDK and CDR2 SYGVNS. The CDR3 length is 17 residues. The CDR3: CASSSFPRQGRNTEAFF. CDR3 coding DNA: TGTGCCAGCAGTTCCTTTCCCCGGCAGGGAAGAAACACTGAAGCTTTCTTT.

V usage is TRBV5-8 and J usage is TRBJ1-1; tentatively, D is TRBD1 (6 bases). Looked up from germline, CDR1 is SGHTS and CDR2 is YDEGEE. This CDR3 has 14 residues. The V gene lost 3 bases and the J gene lost 3 bases, with 12 bases spanning the gap. CDR3 DNA sequence: TGTGCCAGCAGCTCCGGGACATCACACACTGAAGCTTTCTTT. Protein: CASSSGTSHTEAFF.

This chain links TRBV30 with TRBJ1-6, with D perhaps TRBD1 (6 bases). From germline, CDR1 is GTSNPN and CDR2 SVGIG (reference sequence). Trimming pared 0 bases from V and 7 bases from J, leaving 10 bases between. The CDR3 extends over 14 amino acids. CDR3 protein: CAWSVGGSNSPLHF. DNA of the CDR3: TGTGCCTGGAGTGTAGGGGGGTCCAATTCACCCCTCCACTTT.

This clonotype was seen a handful of times. The gene calls are TRBV24-1 and TRBJ1-5, with D possibly TRBD1 on 5 matching bases. This CDR3 is 12 amino acids long. Germline CDR1 is KGHDR and CDR2 is SFDVKD. The V end was cut by 2 bases, the J end by 9 bases, with 7 bases between. CDR3 protein: CATSDSGLPQHF. In DNA, the CDR3 is TGTGCCACCAGTGATTCGGGACTGCCCCAGCATTTT.

By frequency in the sample, this clonotype is medium-sized. The chain is built from TRBV20-1 and TRBJ1-1; D unclear. CDR3 size: 8 residues. Germline V gene sequence: CDR1 DFQATT, CDR2 SNEGSKA (reference sequence). The CDR3 protein is CRGGEAFF. The CDR3 nucleotides read TGCAGGGGAGGGGAAGCTTTCTTT.

This clonotype occurred a few times. The chain combines TRBV9 with TRBJ2-1; 8 bases map to TRBD2. The trim removed 4 bases at V and 0 bases at J, leaving 6 bases unmatched. Germline V lookup: CDR1 SGDLS, CDR2 YYNGEE. This CDR3 has 16 residues. The CDR3 nucleotides are TGTGCCAGCAGCCCCCGACTAGCGAGCTCCTACAATGAGCAGTTCTTC. As protein: CASSPRLASSYNEQFF.

This clonotype was recorded a few times. The chain joins TRBV2 to TRBJ1-2, with TRBD1 identical over 11 bases. This CDR3 is 17 amino acids long. After removal of 8 bases from V and 0 bases from J, the junction contained 11 bases not matched to a gene. Per the germline V gene, CDR1 is SNHLY and CDR2 is FYNNEI. CDR3 DNA sequence: TGTGCCAGCCCTGAGCGGACAGGGGGCCACCCTAACTATGGCTACACCTTC. Translation: CASPERTGGHPNYGYTF.

The gene calls are TRBV20-1 and TRBJ2-7; 8 bases are a match to TRBD2. The trim removed 8 bases at V and 2 bases at J, leaving 8 bases unmatched. Per the germline V gene, CDR1 is DFQATT and CDR2 is SNEGSKA (reference sequence). This CDR3 is built from 13 residues. The CDR3 DNA sequence: TGCAGTTCCCCGTCGGGGGGGGCCTACGAGCAGTACTTC. Protein: CSSPSGGAYEQYF.

This clonotype was detected many times. V and J are TRBV7-9 and TRBJ1-2, with D unresolved. CDR3 length equals 12 residues. CDR1 is SEHNR, CDR2 FQNEAQ, per germline (reference sequence). V was clipped by 5 bases and J by 7 bases, with 11 bases between them. CDR3 sequence (DNA): TGTGCCAGCAGCCTGGCGGGCTCTGGCTACACCTTC. It translates to CASSLAGSGYTF.

A few counts support this clonotype. V and J are TRBV20-1 and TRBJ2-7, with TRBD1 matching over 8 bases. Losses at the gene ends were 5 bases for V and 9 bases for J; bases not matched to a gene: 6. CDR1 DFQATT and CDR2 SNEGSKA come from the germline V gene (reference sequence). This CDR3 comprises 11 residues. As DNA, the CDR3 is TGCAGTGCTGAACCAGGGGGCGCGCAGTACTTC. This translates into CSAEPGGAQYF.

This clonotype was detected only a few times. The chain carries TRBV7-3 and TRBJ2-5; D may be TRBD2 (5 bases). The germline gives CDR1 SGHTA, CDR2 FQGTGA. Trimming stripped 3 bases from V and 2 bases from J, with 13 bases between. The CDR3 runs to 15 residues. The CDR3 DNA is TGTGCCAGCAGCTTGGTGGGAGCCAATCAAGAGACCCAGTACTTC. Translated, it gives CASSLVGANQETQYF.

V usage is TRBV5-1 and J usage is TRBJ2-1; 8 bases are shared with TRBD2. The CDR3 runs 16 residues. The germline V gene encodes CDR1 SGHRS and CDR2 YFSETQ. The V gene end was trimmed by 0 bases and the J gene end by 7 bases; junction bases not matched to a gene: 9. Here the CDR3 DNA reads TGCGCCAGCAGCTTGGTTCTCCAGCGGGAGTGGAATGAGCAGTTCTTC. Encoded protein: CASSLVLQREWNEQFF.

V usage is TRBV3-1 and J usage is TRBJ2-1; D not certain. Trimming took off 4 bases at V and 5 bases at J, with 9 bases between the two ends. The length of the CDR3 is 13 residues. Germline CDR1 LGHDT, CDR2 YNNKEL (reference sequence). The CDR3 sequence: CASSPPGHNEQFF. The DNA for the CDR3 is TGTGCCAGCAGCCCCCCCGGGCACAATGAGCAGTTCTTC.

The V call is TRBV5-5, the J call TRBJ1-2; unclear D gene. The CDR3 is 16 amino acids. Germline lookup yields CDR1 SGHKS and CDR2 YYEKEE (reference sequence). V was cut by 4 bases and J by 4 bases, with 20 bases left in between. The CDR3 DNA follows: TGTGCCAGCAGCACCCACGAGCTCCGCAAAGGCTATGGCTACACCTTC. Amino acids: CASSTHELRKGYGYTF.

This clonotype ranks as medium-sized. The chain joins TRBV12-3 or TRBV12-4 to TRBJ1-1; 10 nucleotides line up with TRBD1. The CDR3 contains 13 residues. Trimming at V came to 5 bases and at J to 7 bases, leaving 4 bases not matched to a gene. The CDR3 bases are TGTGCCAGCAGTCTCCGGGACAGGGGTGAAGCTTTCTTT. Translation gives CASSLRDRGEAFF.

The V and J genes are TRBV5-1 and TRBJ2-3; unclear D gene. This CDR3 spans 13 amino acids. V gave up 4 bases and J gave up 1 base, with 7 bases separating them. Per germline, CDR1 SGHRS and CDR2 YFSETQ. The CDR3 reads CASSTPGTDTQYF. As DNA, the CDR3 is TGCGCCAGCAGCACGCCGGGCACAGATACGCAGTATTTT. Filled out from reference TRBV5-1 and TRBJ2-3, the complete variable domain reads KAGVTQTPRYLIKTRGQQVTLSCSPISGHRSVSWYQQTPGQGLQFLFEYFSETQRNKGNFPGRFSGRQFSNSRSEMNVSTLELGDSALYLCASSTPGTDTQYFGPGTRLTVL.